This TCR beta chain comes out of a study of shared clonotypes between healthy human individuals. Genomic DNA per cell subset filled all wells of several immunoSEQ plates. Here immunoSEQ multiplex PCR was the method, and the copy in TCRdb shows in-frame clones only, minus some. Of about 2 million clones in the sample, about 95% were seen once. This clone was found a few times. Positively selected for CCR7, the CD45RO-negative cells used as naive CD8 cells excluded terminally differentiated effector memory CD45RA+ cells. CDR1 and CDR2 from the germline V gene are SGHAT and FQNNGV. This CDR3 has 18 amino acids. V dropped 2 bases and J dropped 4; count of bases not matched to a gene: 10.

This clonotype was obtained from a young man in good health. Sequencing used naive CD8+ T cells sorted from blood. The chain combines TRBV11-2 with TRBJ2-7; 14 nucleotides match TRBD2. The CDR3 region is CASSLRTSGRRTRYEQYF. The CDR3 DNA reads as TGTGCCAGCAGCTTACGGACTAGCGGGAGGAGGACGAGGTACGAGCAGTACTTC.